One and the same sample provided the 6 T cell receptor beta chains below, sequenced in a study of a mutant IDH1 vaccine in newly diagnosed glioma. Time point in this sample: baseline, week 1 (first vaccination visit). Indicated treatment: pre-vaccination baseline after standard-of-care therapy. Method: immunoSEQ multiplex PCR; TCRdb's copy keeps in-frame clones and lacks some. The table has 80,000 to 100,000 clones, around 80% seen once. This specimen was PBMCs, taken from a glioma patient treated with radiotherapy, temozolomide or both. These receptors all come from a man in his forties with glioma. Some clones in this sample may be carry-over from other donors' samples.

This clone has only one observation. The gene calls are TRBV6-6 and TRBJ2-7; D is uncertain. The CDR3 length is 14 residues. The germline V gene has CDR1 MNHNY and CDR2 SVGAGI (reference sequence). The V end was cut by 6 bases, the J end by 0 bases, with 12 bases between. The CDR3: CASRDLQASYEQYF. CDR3 in DNA: TGTGCCAGCAGGGACCTCCAGGCCTCCTACGAGCAGTACTTC.

V usage is TRBV6-1 and J usage is TRBJ1-2, with TRBD1 identical over 7 bases. Germline assignment: CDR1 MNHNS and CDR2 SASEGT. V lost 2 bases, J lost 4 bases, and 4 bases stayed unmatched. CDR3 length equals 14 residues. The CDR3 DNA reads as TGTGCCAGCAGTGAAATGGGACAGCTCTATGGCTACACCTTC. Its protein product is CASSEMGQLYGYTF.

A single count supports this clone. J is TRBJ2-2 and V is TRBV15; D is undetermined. In germline, CDR1 is LNHNV, CDR2 YYDKDF (reference sequence). V lost 6 bases and J lost 9, with 17 bases in between. This CDR3 has 14 amino acids. CDR3 DNA sequence: TGTGCCACCAGGGCGATCTTTCCGGAGCGGGAGCTGTTTTTT. It specifies CATRAIFPERELFF.

V is TRBV6-5 and J is TRBJ2-2, with 7 positions matching TRBD1. The J segment lost 3 bases and the V segment lost 5 bases, leaving 6 bases of the junction unmatched. Germline CDR1 MNHEY, CDR2 SVGAGI. This CDR3 contains 15 residues. The CDR3 sequence is CASSITGVDTGELFF. The CDR3 DNA sequence: TGTGCCAGCAGTATAACAGGGGTAGACACCGGGGAGCTGTTTTTT.

V is TRBV6-5 and J is TRBJ2-6; no definite D call. The CDR3 contains 15 residues. Germline-derived CDR1 and CDR2 are MNHEY and SVGAGI. V gave up 5 bases and J gave up 1 base, with 9 bases separating them. The CDR3 loop is CASSRRGSGANVLTF. CDR3 nucleotides: TGTGCCAGCAGTCGACGAGGATCTGGGGCCAACGTCCTGACTTTC.

Here the CDR3 reads CASSPGTGSNIQYF. CDR3 nucleotide sequence: TGTGCCAGCTCACCCGGGACAGGCTCAAACATTCAGTACTTC. J is TRBJ2-4 and V is TRBV18; 8 nucleotides align to TRBD1. Germline CDR1 KGHSH, CDR2 LQKENI. The CDR3 spans 14 residues. V shed 3 bases, J shed 6 bases, and the junction held 4 bases outside the gene matches.